This is a list of T cell receptor beta chains from one sample in a study of CDR3 diversity in severe acne. From the PCR reads, TCRdb called clonotypes with MiXCR, one entry per CDR3 protein. This sample has fewer than 90,000 distinct CDR3 sequences, with approximately 49% found just once. Input material: blood. These receptors were taken from a male donor with severe acne vulgaris. Each CDR3 is given without its conserved first and last residue. The order of the fields is J gene, V gene, D gene, CDR3 protein. D genes are given only for firm matches.

j_call: TRBJ2-7
v_call: TRBV20-1
d_call: TRBD2
cdr3_aa: SASGGEGRSYEQY

j_call: TRBJ2-1
v_call: TRBV20-1
d_call: TRBD2
cdr3_aa: SASSRSGSRYNEQF

j_call: TRBJ2-1
v_call: TRBV20-1
d_call: TRBD2
cdr3_aa: SATKGTSGKYEQF

j_call: TRBJ2-5
v_call: TRBV15
d_call: TRBD2
cdr3_aa: ATSSQDLVRGRADQTQY

j_call: TRBJ2-7
v_call: TRBV4-1
d_call: NA
cdr3_aa: ASSQIGGYEQY

j_call: TRBJ1-1
v_call: TRBV7-3
d_call: NA
cdr3_aa: ASRKAGDAEAF

j_call: TRBJ2-3
v_call: TRBV24-1
d_call: TRBD2
cdr3_aa: ATSDPLAELTDTQC

j_call: TRBJ1-5
v_call: TRBV5-1
d_call: NA
cdr3_aa: ASSAEPGVSNQPQH

j_call: TRBJ1-4
v_call: TRBV7-9
d_call: TRBD1
cdr3_aa: ASAVQGGNEKLF

j_call: TRBJ2-3
v_call: TRBV30
d_call: TRBD1
cdr3_aa: AWSVRQGDADTQY

j_call: TRBJ1-1
v_call: TRBV7-6
d_call: TRBD1
cdr3_aa: ASSADRGQDTEAF

j_call: TRBJ2-5
v_call: TRBV7-9
d_call: NA
cdr3_aa: ASSYPTGTEETQY

j_call: TRBJ2-1
v_call: TRBV5-5
d_call: TRBD2
cdr3_aa: ASSLAGLADNEQF

j_call: TRBJ2-4
v_call: TRBV6-5
d_call: NA
cdr3_aa: ASSSGILLGRNIQY

j_call: TRBJ2-6
v_call: TRBV7-9
d_call: NA
cdr3_aa: ASTRGQVSYSGANVLT

j_call: TRBJ2-1
v_call: TRBV11-1
d_call: NA
cdr3_aa: ASSPTNYNEQF

j_call: TRBJ1-1
v_call: TRBV29-1
d_call: NA
cdr3_aa: GVEDSRGWVTEAF

j_call: TRBJ2-7
v_call: TRBV6-1
d_call: TRBD1
cdr3_aa: ASSEGTGGIYEQY

j_call: TRBJ2-7
v_call: TRBV10-2
d_call: TRBD1
cdr3_aa: ASRMTGGAYEQY

j_call: TRBJ1-5
v_call: TRBV15
d_call: NA
cdr3_aa: ATSSGDAGQPQR

j_call: TRBJ1-5
v_call: TRBV19
d_call: TRBD1
cdr3_aa: ASSIQGAGSNQPQH

j_call: TRBJ2-1
v_call: TRBV9
d_call: NA
cdr3_aa: ASSVAPDPYNEQF

j_call: TRBJ2-1
v_call: TRBV7-3
d_call: NA
cdr3_aa: ASSPIFSPSILVMGLAGYEQF

j_call: TRBJ2-5
v_call: TRBV18
d_call: TRBD2
cdr3_aa: ASSPRGGAETQY

j_call: TRBJ2-7
v_call: TRBV10-3
d_call: TRBD2
cdr3_aa: ASRLAGGQQVQY

j_call: TRBJ2-7
v_call: TRBV20-1
d_call: TRBD1
cdr3_aa: SVGQGWYEQY

j_call: TRBJ1-1
v_call: TRBV7-8
d_call: TRBD1
cdr3_aa: ASSVTGVLNTEAF

j_call: TRBJ2-5
v_call: TRBV20-1
d_call: TRBD1
cdr3_aa: SAIGGTGRPETQY

j_call: TRBJ2-2
v_call: TRBV7-7
d_call: NA
cdr3_aa: ASSLENLGANTGELF

j_call: TRBJ1-6
v_call: TRBV12-3/TRBV12-4
d_call: TRBD1
cdr3_aa: ASSSGTVISPLH

j_call: TRBJ2-1
v_call: TRBV29-1
d_call: NA
cdr3_aa: SVASSELSGVWNEQF

j_call: TRBJ1-1
v_call: TRBV7-9
d_call: NA
cdr3_aa: ASSEVPEAF